This T cell receptor beta chain was sequenced for a study of T cells in Graves' hyperthyroidism and ophthalmopathy. TCR beta CDR3 region amplification was performed from RNA transcripts. The HTBI primer set served for first-round RT-PCR of the TCR CDR3. TCRdb redid the calling of the multiplex PCR reads with MiXCR, one entry per CDR3 protein. The sample carries fewer than 650,000 distinct CDR3 sequences, 11% to 15% recorded once. This clonotype showed up many times. The germline V gene encodes CDR1 LGHDT and CDR2 YNNKEL (reference sequence). The CDR3 has 15 amino acids. V lost 0 bases and J 4 bases, leaving 13 bases between the germline ends.

Sequenced material: blood. The source is a woman between 25 and 40 years old with Graves' hyperthyroidism that later progressed to Graves' ophthalmopathy. The gene calls are TRBV3-1 and TRBJ2-7, with D maybe TRBD1 (5 bases). The CDR3 is CASSQELTVPYEQYF. DNA of the CDR3: TGTGCCAGCAGCCAAGAGCTGACAGTCCCTTACGAGCAGTACTTC.